Following are 32 T cell receptor beta chains from one sample sequenced in a study of PD-L1 blockade in urothelial cancer. Time point here: peripheral blood 6 weeks after treatment start. The table came from immunoSEQ multiplex PCR; TCRdb's copy has only in-frame clones and leaves some out. The table shows fewer than 90,000 clones, with 80% to 95% occurring only once. The sequencing here drew on PBMCs, taken around atezolizumab (anti-PD-L1) treatment. The source is a woman of 80 years or more with urothelial cancer.

The chain employs TRBV30 and TRBJ1-6, with D tentatively TRBD1 (5 bases). The CDR3 totals 14 residues. The V gene's germline CDR1 is GTSNPN and CDR2 SVGIG (reference sequence). Between the trimmed V and J ends, which lost 2 bases and 7 bases, there was a span of 12 bases. In DNA, the CDR3 is TGTGCCTGGAGTAAAGACAGTACCAATTCACCCCTCCACTTT. The encoded protein is CAWSKDSTNSPLHF.

The V gene is TRBV7-6, the J gene TRBJ1-1; TRBD1 matches at 7 bases. The CDR3 runs 15 residues. The ends lost 3 bases at V and 2 bases at J; junction bases unmatched: 6. Germline assignment: CDR1 SGHVS and CDR2 FNYEAQ. CDR3 sequence reads: CASSLGTAQNTEAFF. CDR3 nucleotide sequence: TGTGCCAGCAGCTTGGGGACAGCTCAAAACACTGAAGCTTTCTTT.

The chain carries TRBV27 and TRBJ2-1, with a tentative D call TRBD2 (5 bases). The CDR3 has 15 amino acids. Trimming took off 3 bases at V and 10 bases at J, with 19 bases between the two ends. In germline, CDR1 is MNHEY, CDR2 SMNVEV (reference sequence). CDR3 sequence: CASSFRTATATEQFF. CDR3 nucleotide sequence: TGTGCCAGCAGTTTTAGGACTGCCACAGCGACGGAGCAGTTCTTC.

This chain uses TRBV6-5 with TRBJ2-5, with D possibly being TRBD1 (5 bases). The germline V and J ends were trimmed by 6 bases and 4 bases, with 9 bases remaining between them. The germline V gene has CDR1 MNHEY and CDR2 SVGAGI. The CDR3 loop spans 12 amino acids. CDR3 loop: CASRAGPETQYF. The CDR3 DNA sequence: TGTGCCAGCAGGGCAGGGCCAGAGACCCAGTACTTC.

This sequence joins TRBV30 and TRBJ2-3; maybe TRBD2 (5 bases). The CDR3 runs to 15 residues. Germline values: CDR1 GTSNPN, CDR2 SVGIG (reference sequence). The ends were cut back, 3 bases at V and 0 bases at J, with 13 bases in the middle. CDR3 bases: TGTGCCTGGAGACTTTGGGAGTTAAGCACAGATACGCAGTATTTT. Translating it yields CAWRLWELSTDTQYF.

V gene TRBV30 combines with J gene TRBJ2-3; no clear D gene. The CDR3 loop spans 13 amino acids. Trimming removed 8 bases from V and 2 bases from J, with 14 bases in between. Germline V gene data show CDR1 as GTSNPN and CDR2 as SVGIG (reference sequence). CDR3 protein: CATPRTTTDTQYF. In nucleotides, the CDR3 is TGTGCCACCCCGAGAACCACCACAGATACGCAGTATTTT.

The rearrangement joins TRBV19 to TRBJ1-3, with 7 bases aligning to TRBD1. CDR1 and CDR2 from the germline V gene are LNHDA and SQIVND (reference sequence). The CDR3 has 17 residues. Trimming cost V 4 bases and J 0 bases; bases outside gene matches: 9. The CDR3 loop is CASSTNTGAVSGNTIYF. The CDR3 region has the DNA TGTGCCAGTAGTACAAACACAGGGGCCGTCTCTGGAAACACCATATATTTT.

The rearrangement joins TRBV25-1 to TRBJ1-2; D is perhaps TRBD1 (5 bases). Germline V CDR1 and CDR2: MGHDK, SYGVNS. This CDR3 spans 16 amino acids. The V and J ends lost 3 bases and 8 bases respectively, with 22 bases between them. The CDR3 sequence is CASSEGFRAAAEGYTF. CDR3 nucleotides: TGTGCCAGCAGTGAGGGTTTCAGGGCAGCCGCAGAGGGCTACACCTTC.

The gene calls are TRBV6-5 and TRBJ2-2; D is uncertain. The germline V and J ends were trimmed by 0 bases and 6 bases, with 14 bases remaining between them. The CDR3 covers 16 residues. CDR1 is MNHEY, CDR2 SVGAGI, per germline. In DNA, the CDR3 is TGTGCCAGCAGTTACTCCCATATACTGCAGGCCGGGGAGCTGTTTTTT. Its protein product is CASSYSHILQAGELFF.

This clone was found once. The rearrangement joins TRBV5-1 to TRBJ1-1; D remains unclear. The germline CDR1 and CDR2 sequences are SGHRS and YFSETQ. V was trimmed by 0 bases and J by 1 base, leaving 13 bases between them. The CDR3 loop spans 16 amino acids. The CDR3 loop is CASSLGLAPGNTEAFF. The CDR3 DNA follows: TGCGCCAGCAGCTTGGGCCTAGCCCCCGGGAACACTGAAGCTTTCTTT.

The chain carries TRBV5-1 and TRBJ1-3; D is undetermined. The CDR3 covers 16 residues. Germline CDR1 and CDR2: SGHRS and YFSETQ. V was clipped by 3 bases and J by 0 bases, with 13 bases between them. The CDR3, as DNA: TGCGCCAGCAGCTCAGCGGGCGGATACTCTGGAAACACCATATATTTT. Translated, it gives CASSSAGGYSGNTIYF.

The rearrangement uses TRBV27 and TRBJ2-6; 8 bases map to TRBD2. Per germline, CDR1 MNHEY and CDR2 SMNVEV (reference sequence). After removal of 7 bases from V and 1 base from J, the junction contained 9 bases not matched to a gene. The CDR3 covers 17 residues. CDR3 region: CASTAVGLGSGANVLTF. Written as DNA, the CDR3 is TGTGCCAGCACCGCGGTGGGACTAGGGTCTGGGGCCAACGTCCTGACTTTC.

The chain recombines TRBV18 with TRBJ2-3, with 7 bases aligning to TRBD2. The V gene end was trimmed by 5 bases and the J gene end by 2 bases; junction bases not matched to a gene: 19. Germline V lookup: CDR1 KGHSH, CDR2 LQKENI. The CDR3 covers 19 residues. The CDR3 is CASSARGTPGLTFTDTQYF. Written as DNA, the CDR3 is TGTGCCAGCTCAGCTCGCGGGACGCCGGGACTAACTTTCACAGATACGCAGTATTTT.

The chain has TRBV4-1 and TRBJ1-2; D unclear. Germline-derived CDR1 and CDR2 are MGHRA and YSYEKL. Trimming pared 4 bases from V and 8 bases from J, leaving 17 bases between. The CDR3 is made up of 14 amino acids. The CDR3 spells CASSPPQALGGYTF. CDR3 DNA sequence: TGCGCCAGCAGCCCGCCCCAGGCTTTAGGAGGCTACACCTTC.

V is TRBV28 and J is TRBJ1-2; TRBD1 matches at 9 bases. The CDR3 has 16 amino acids. Germline V gene lookup returns CDR1 MDHEN and CDR2 SYDVKM. The J segment lost 4 bases and the V segment lost 5 bases, leaving 11 bases of the junction unmatched. The CDR3 here is CASSTGQGGGIYGYTF. DNA for the CDR3: TGTGCCAGCAGTACGGGACAGGGTGGGGGTATCTATGGCTACACCTTC.

J is TRBJ1-1 and V is TRBV9, with 7 bases identical to TRBD1. J gave up 5 bases and V 4 bases, and 11 bases lay outside the gene matches. The CDR3 spans 15 residues. Germline assignment: CDR1 SGDLS and CDR2 YYNGEE. The CDR3 spells CASSPGGRGLTEAFF. The DNA of the CDR3 is TGTGCCAGCAGCCCCGGGGGTAGGGGGCTGACTGAAGCTTTCTTT.

The V gene is TRBV21-1, the J gene TRBJ2-7; the table's TRBD1 call for D was not verified on the DNA. TRBV21-1 is assigned pseudogene status. The CDR3 is 15 amino acids. The CDR3 region has the DNA TGTGCCAGCAGCAACCTCCGAGACAGGGGGTACGAGCAGTACTTC. The encoded protein is CASSNLRDRGYEQYF.

This chain joins TRBV6-5 and TRBJ1-2; D unclear. V gave up 5 bases and J gave up 1 base, with 14 bases separating them. Per germline, CDR1 MNHEY and CDR2 SVGAGI. This CDR3 has 15 amino acids. The CDR3 bases are TGTGCCAGCAGTCCCAGTTTGGGCCTTAACTATGGCTACACCTTC. Residues: CASSPSLGLNYGYTF.

This clone was picked up one time. The chain recombines TRBV5-4 with TRBJ1-1; D is unresolved. The CDR3 is 13 residues long. Per germline, CDR1 SGHNT and CDR2 YYREEE (reference sequence). Trimming stripped 4 bases from V and 7 bases from J, with 14 bases between. This CDR3 reads CASSVPGRIEAFF. The CDR3 DNA reads TGTGCCAGCAGCGTCCCGGGTCGAATTGAAGCTTTCTTT.

The chain has TRBV7-8 and TRBJ2-7; 8 nucleotides line up with TRBD2. The germline V gene encodes CDR1 SGHVS and CDR2 FQNEAQ. The CDR3 runs 14 residues. With 1 base clipped from V and 6 bases from J, the junction kept 5 bases outside the gene matches. The CDR3 sequence: CASSLGLALSEQYF. The DNA of the CDR3 is TGTGCCAGCAGCTTAGGACTAGCGTTGAGCGAGCAGTACTTC.

The chain is built from TRBV4-2 and TRBJ1-5; maybe TRBD1 (5 bases). CDR1 and CDR2 from the germline V gene are LGHNA and YNFKEQ. The CDR3 loop spans 15 amino acids. V shed 0 bases and J shed 5 bases, with 11 bases lying between them. CDR3 residues: CASSQDAGGDQPQHF. The CDR3 DNA reads as TGTGCCAGCAGCCAAGATGCTGGGGGGGATCAGCCCCAGCATTTT.

The table lists this clone with a count of one. This chain links TRBV6-4 with TRBJ1-1, with D possibly being TRBD1 (5 bases). Trimming left V 7 bases short and J 4 bases short, with 16 bases between. This CDR3 contains 14 residues. CDR1 and CDR2 from the germline V gene are MRHNA and SNTAGT. In DNA form, the CDR3 reads TGTGCCAGCACTCGACAGCACGGGGGCACTGAAGCTTTCTTT. This encodes CASTRQHGGTEAFF.

CDR3 DNA: TGCGCCAGCAGCTGGGACACAGAATACGAGCAGTACTTC. This translates into CASSWDTEYEQYF. The J gene is TRBJ2-7, the V gene TRBV5-1; the D gene is possibly TRBD1 (6 bases). Trimming removed 3 bases from V and 4 bases from J, with 11 bases in between. Germline lookup yields CDR1 SGHRS and CDR2 YFSETQ. This CDR3 is 13 amino acids long.

The gene calls are TRBV7-9 and TRBJ2-1, with TRBD1 as a possible D gene (5 bases). The V gene lost 2 bases and the J gene lost 4 bases, with 12 bases spanning the gap. This CDR3 is 15 amino acids long. Per the germline V gene, CDR1 is SEHNR and CDR2 is FQNEAQ (reference sequence). The DNA of the CDR3 is TGTGCCAGCAGCTTACGGGCCGACAGATACAATGAGCAGTTCTTC. Translated, it gives CASSLRADRYNEQFF.

The chain links TRBV7-9 to TRBJ2-1, with D tentatively TRBD2 (6 bases). Trimming removed 5 bases at V and 9 bases at J, with 14 bases between. The germline V gene encodes CDR1 SEHNR and CDR2 FQNEAQ (reference sequence). The CDR3 contains 13 residues. The CDR3 DNA reads as TGTGCCAGCAGCCGGGACTCCCAAAGTGAGCAGTTCTTC. Translated: CASSRDSQSEQFF.

This chain links TRBV27 with TRBJ2-7; tentatively, D is TRBD2 (5 bases). The CDR3 contains 13 residues. V was shortened by 4 bases and J by 2 bases, with 9 bases between the two germline ends. Germline CDR1 is MNHEY and CDR2 is SMNVEV (reference sequence). The CDR3 spells CASSSRGTYEQYF. Written as DNA, the CDR3 is TGTGCCAGCAGTTCCAGAGGGACCTACGAGCAGTACTTC.

The chain joins TRBV5-1 to TRBJ1-4, with D perhaps TRBD1 (6 bases). V was shortened by 1 base and J by 4 bases, with 11 bases between the two germline ends. Germline-derived CDR1 and CDR2 are SGHRS and YFSETQ. CDR3 length: 15 amino acids. DNA of the CDR3: TGCGCCAGCAGCTTGAGGGCAGGGGTTAATGAAAAACTGTTTTTT. The encoded protein is CASSLRAGVNEKLFF.

This chain uses TRBV28 with TRBJ2-6; a weak D match, TRBD1 (6 bases). The CDR3 totals 15 residues. Germline V gives CDR1 MDHEN, CDR2 SYDVKM. The V end lost 6 bases, the J end lost 7 bases, and 16 bases lay between the germline ends. The CDR3 region has the DNA TGTGCCAGCAGCTTCGACAGGAGGTTAGCCAACGTCCTGACTTTC. It specifies CASSFDRRLANVLTF.

V gene TRBV19 combines with J gene TRBJ1-1, with 7 bases aligning to TRBD1. Germline lookup yields CDR1 LNHDA and CDR2 SQIVND (reference sequence). After removal of 8 bases from V and 2 bases from J, the junction contained 11 bases not matched to a gene. CDR3 size: 15 residues. The CDR3 nucleotides are TGTGCCAGTCGCATTGGGGACAGAGTTAACACTGAAGCTTTCTTT. It encodes CASRIGDRVNTEAFF.

J is TRBJ1-2 and V is TRBV27, with a tentative D call TRBD1 (6 bases). Germline values: CDR1 MNHEY, CDR2 SMNVEV (reference sequence). This CDR3 region has 14 residues. V lost 0 bases and J 4 bases, leaving 9 bases between the germline ends. The CDR3 DNA is TGTGCCAGCAGTTTATCCTTACAGGGCTATGGCTACACCTTC. As protein: CASSLSLQGYGYTF.

The chain has TRBV5-1 and TRBJ2-3; TRBD2 aligns across 13 bases. The CDR3 loop spans 17 amino acids. V trimming: 5 bases; J trimming: 3 bases; junction bases outside the gene matches: 9. From germline, CDR1 is SGHRS and CDR2 YFSETQ. CDR3 DNA sequence: TGCGCCAGCAGAGGGGGGGGACTAGCGGGGAAAACAGATACGCAGTATTTT. Its protein is CASRGGGLAGKTDTQYF.

V gene TRBV27 combines with J gene TRBJ2-3; 11 positions match TRBD2. The CDR3 loop spans 16 amino acids. The germline V gene encodes CDR1 MNHEY and CDR2 SMNVEV (reference sequence). J gave up 3 bases and V 3 bases, and 5 bases lay outside the gene matches. CDR3 sequence: CASSFPLAGGTDTQYF. CDR3 nucleotides: TGTGCCAGCAGTTTTCCCCTAGCGGGAGGAACAGATACGCAGTATTTT.